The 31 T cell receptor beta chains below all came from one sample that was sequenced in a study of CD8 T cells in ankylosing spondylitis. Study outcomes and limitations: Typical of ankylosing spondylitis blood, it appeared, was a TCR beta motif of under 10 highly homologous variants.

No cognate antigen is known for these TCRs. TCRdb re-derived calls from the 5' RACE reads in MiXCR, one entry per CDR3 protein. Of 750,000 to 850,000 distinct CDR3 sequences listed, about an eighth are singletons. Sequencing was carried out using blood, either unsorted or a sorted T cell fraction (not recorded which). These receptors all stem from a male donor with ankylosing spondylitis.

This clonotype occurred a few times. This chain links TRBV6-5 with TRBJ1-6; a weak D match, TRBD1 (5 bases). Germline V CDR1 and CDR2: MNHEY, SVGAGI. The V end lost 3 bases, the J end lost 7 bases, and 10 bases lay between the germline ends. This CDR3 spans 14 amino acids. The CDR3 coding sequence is TGTGCCAGCAGTTATGGGACGAAGAATTCACCCCTCCACTTT. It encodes CASSYGTKNSPLHF.

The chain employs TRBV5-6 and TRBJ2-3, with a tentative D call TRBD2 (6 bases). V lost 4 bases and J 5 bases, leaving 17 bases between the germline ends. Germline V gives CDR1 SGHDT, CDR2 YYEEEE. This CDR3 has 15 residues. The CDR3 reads CASSRRGGIGDTQYF. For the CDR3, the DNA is TGTGCCAGCAGCAGGCGGGGTGGTATAGGAGATACGCAGTATTTT. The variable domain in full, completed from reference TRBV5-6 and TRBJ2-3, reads DAGVTQSPTHLIKTRGQQVTLRCSPKSGHDTVSWYQQALGQGPQFIFQYYEEEERQRGNFPDRFSGHQFPNYSSELNVNALLLGDSALYLCASSRRGGIGDTQYFGPGTRLTVL.

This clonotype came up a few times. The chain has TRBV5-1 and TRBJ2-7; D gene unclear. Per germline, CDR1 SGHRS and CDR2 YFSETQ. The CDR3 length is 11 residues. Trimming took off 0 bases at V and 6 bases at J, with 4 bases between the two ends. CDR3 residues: CASSLDVEQYF. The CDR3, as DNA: TGCGCCAGCAGCTTGGATGTCGAGCAGTACTTC.

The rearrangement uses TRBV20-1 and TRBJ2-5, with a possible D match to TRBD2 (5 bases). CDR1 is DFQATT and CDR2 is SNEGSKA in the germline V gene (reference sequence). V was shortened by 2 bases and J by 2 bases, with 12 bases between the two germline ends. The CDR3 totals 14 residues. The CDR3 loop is CSARPLTGQETQYF. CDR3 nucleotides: TGCAGTGCTAGACCCCTAACGGGGCAAGAGACCCAGTACTTC.

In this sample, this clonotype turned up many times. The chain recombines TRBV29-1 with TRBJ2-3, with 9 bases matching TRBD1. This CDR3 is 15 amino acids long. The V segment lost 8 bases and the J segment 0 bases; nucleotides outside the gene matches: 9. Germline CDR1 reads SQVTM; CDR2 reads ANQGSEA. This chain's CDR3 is CSSKAGTGSTDTQYF. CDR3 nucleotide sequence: TGCAGCTCAAAAGCCGGGACAGGGAGCACAGATACGCAGTATTTT.

CDR3 sequence (DNA): TGCAGTGCCTGGGACACGAGCTCCTACGAGCAGTACTTC. Translated: CSAWDTSSYEQYF. The V and J genes are TRBV20-1 and TRBJ2-7; the D gene is possibly TRBD1 (6 bases). There are 13 residues in the CDR3. With 6 bases removed from V and 0 bases from J, the gap between germline ends came to 12 bases. Germline lookup yields CDR1 DFQATT and CDR2 SNEGSKA (reference sequence).

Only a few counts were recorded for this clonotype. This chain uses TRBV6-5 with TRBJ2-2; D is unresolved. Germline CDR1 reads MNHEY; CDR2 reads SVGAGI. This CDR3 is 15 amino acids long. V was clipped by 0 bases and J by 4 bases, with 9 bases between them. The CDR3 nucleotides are TGTGCCAGCAGTTACTCGAACACCGTCACCGGGGAGCTGTTTTTT. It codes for CASSYSNTVTGELFF.

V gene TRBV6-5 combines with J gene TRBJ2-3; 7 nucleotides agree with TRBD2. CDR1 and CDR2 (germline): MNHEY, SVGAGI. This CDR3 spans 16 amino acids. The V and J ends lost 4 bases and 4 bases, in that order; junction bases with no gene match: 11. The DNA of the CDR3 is TGTGCCAGCAGTTCGCTGGCGGGAGAGGGAGCAGATACGCAGTATTTT. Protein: CASSSLAGEGADTQYF.

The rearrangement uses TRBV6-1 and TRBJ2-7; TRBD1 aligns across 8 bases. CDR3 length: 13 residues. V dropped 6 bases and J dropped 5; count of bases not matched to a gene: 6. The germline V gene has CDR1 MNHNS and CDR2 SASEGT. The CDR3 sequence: CASRPSTGDEQYF. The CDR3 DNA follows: TGTGCCAGCAGACCCTCGACAGGGGACGAGCAGTACTTC.

As DNA, the CDR3 is TGCGCCAGCAGCCTGCCCCAGGGGGACCCAAGGGCCGCGCAGTACTTC. Amino acids: CASSLPQGDPRAAQYF. The V gene is TRBV4-1, the J gene TRBJ2-7, with 7 nucleotides matching TRBD1. The CDR3 runs to 16 residues. Looked up from germline, CDR1 is MGHRA and CDR2 is YSYEKL. The ends lost 4 bases at V and 9 bases at J; junction bases unmatched: 18.

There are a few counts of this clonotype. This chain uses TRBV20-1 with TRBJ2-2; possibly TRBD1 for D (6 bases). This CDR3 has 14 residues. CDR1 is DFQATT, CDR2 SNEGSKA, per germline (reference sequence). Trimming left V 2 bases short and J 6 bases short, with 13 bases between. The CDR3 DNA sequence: TGCAGTGCTAGAAAACAGGGAAGCGCCGGGGAGCTGTTTTTT. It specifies CSARKQGSAGELFF.

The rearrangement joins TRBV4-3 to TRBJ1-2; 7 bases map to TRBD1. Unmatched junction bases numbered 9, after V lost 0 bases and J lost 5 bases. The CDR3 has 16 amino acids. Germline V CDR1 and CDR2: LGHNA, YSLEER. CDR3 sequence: CASSQDRGGGSYGYTF. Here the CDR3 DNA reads TGCGCCAGCAGCCAAGATCGGGGAGGGGGCTCTTATGGCTACACCTTC.

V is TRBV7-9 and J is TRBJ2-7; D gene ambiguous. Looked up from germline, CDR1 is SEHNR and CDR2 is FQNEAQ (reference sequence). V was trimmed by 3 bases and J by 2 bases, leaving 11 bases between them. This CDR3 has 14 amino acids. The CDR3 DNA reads TGTGCCAGCAGCTTGAGACCCTCTACCTACGAGCAGTACTTC. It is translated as CASSLRPSTYEQYF.

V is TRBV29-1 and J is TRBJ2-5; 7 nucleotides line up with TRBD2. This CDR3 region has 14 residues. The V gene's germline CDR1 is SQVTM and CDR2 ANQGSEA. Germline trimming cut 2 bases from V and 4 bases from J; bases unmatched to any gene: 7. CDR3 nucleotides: TGCAGCGTTGAAAGGGACCCGGGGGGAGAGACCCAGTACTTC. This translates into CSVERDPGGETQYF. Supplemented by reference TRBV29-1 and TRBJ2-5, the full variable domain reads SAVISQKPSRDICQRGTSLTIQCQVDSQVTMMFWYRQQPGQSLTLIATANQGSEATYESGFVIDKFPISRPNLTFSTLTVSNMSPEDSSIYLCSVERDPGGETQYFGPGTRLLVL.

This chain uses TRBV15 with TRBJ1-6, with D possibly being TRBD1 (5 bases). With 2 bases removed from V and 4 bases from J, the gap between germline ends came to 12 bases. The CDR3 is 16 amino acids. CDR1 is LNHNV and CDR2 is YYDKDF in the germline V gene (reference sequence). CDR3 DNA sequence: TGTGCCACCAGCAGAAGGGGCGGACCTTATAATTCACCCCTCCACTTT. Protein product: CATSRRGGPYNSPLHF. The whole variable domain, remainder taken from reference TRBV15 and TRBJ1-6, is DAMVIQNPRYQVTQFGKPVTLSCSQTLNHNVMYWYQQKSSQAPKLLFHYYDKDFNNEADTPDNFQSRRPNTSFCFLDIRSPGLGDTAMYLCATSRRGGPYNSPLHFGNGTRLTVT.

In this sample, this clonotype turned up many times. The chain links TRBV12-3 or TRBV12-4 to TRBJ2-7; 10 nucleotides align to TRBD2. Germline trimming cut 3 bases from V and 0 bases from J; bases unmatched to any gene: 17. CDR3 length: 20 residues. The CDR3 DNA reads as TGTGCCAGCAGTTTGAGGGGCTTGGCTAGCGGGGGCTCTAGCTCCTACGAGCAGTACTTC. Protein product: CASSLRGLASGGSSSYEQYF.

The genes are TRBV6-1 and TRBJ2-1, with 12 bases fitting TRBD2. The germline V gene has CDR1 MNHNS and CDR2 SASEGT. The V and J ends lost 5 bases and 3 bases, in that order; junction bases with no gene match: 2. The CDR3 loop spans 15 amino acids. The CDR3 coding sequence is TGTGCCAGCAGTCTAGCGGGGGGGGACTACAATGAGCAGTTCTTC. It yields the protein CASSLAGGDYNEQFF.

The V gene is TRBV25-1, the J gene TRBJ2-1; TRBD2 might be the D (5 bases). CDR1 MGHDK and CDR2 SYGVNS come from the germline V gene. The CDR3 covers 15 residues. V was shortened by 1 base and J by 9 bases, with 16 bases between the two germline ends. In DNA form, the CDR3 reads TGTGCCAGCAGTGAATCTGACTACTTGAAGGGTGAGCAGTTCTTC. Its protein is CASSESDYLKGEQFF.

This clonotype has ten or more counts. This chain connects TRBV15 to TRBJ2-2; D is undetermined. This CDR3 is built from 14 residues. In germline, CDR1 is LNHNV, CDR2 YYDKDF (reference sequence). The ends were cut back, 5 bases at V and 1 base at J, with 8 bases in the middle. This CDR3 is CATSGQRNTGELFF. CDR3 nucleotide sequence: TGTGCCACCAGCGGGCAACGGAACACCGGGGAGCTGTTTTTT.

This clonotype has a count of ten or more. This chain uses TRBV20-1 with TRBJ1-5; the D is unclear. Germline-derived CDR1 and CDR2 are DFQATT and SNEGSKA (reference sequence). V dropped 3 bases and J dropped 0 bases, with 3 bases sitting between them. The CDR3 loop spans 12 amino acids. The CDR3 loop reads CSASPSNQPQHF. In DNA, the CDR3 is TGCAGTGCTAGTCCTAGCAATCAGCCCCAGCATTTT.

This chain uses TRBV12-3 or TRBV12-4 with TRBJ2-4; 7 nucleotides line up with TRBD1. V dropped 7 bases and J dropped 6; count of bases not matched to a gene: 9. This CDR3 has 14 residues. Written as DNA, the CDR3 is TGTGCCAGCACCCAAGGACAGGCCTTAAACATTCAGTACTTC. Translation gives CASTQGQALNIQYF.

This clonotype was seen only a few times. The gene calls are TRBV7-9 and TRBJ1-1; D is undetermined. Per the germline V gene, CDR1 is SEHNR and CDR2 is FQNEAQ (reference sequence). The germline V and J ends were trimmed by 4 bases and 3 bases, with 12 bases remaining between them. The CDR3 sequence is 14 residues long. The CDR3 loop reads CASSSSPGDTEAFF. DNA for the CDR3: TGTGCCAGCAGCTCATCCCCGGGAGACACTGAAGCTTTCTTT. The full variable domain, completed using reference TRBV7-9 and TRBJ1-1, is DTGVSQNPRHKITKRGQNVTFRCDPISEHNRLYWYRQTLGQGPEFLTYFQNEAQLEKSRLLSDRFSAERPKGSFSTLEIQRTEQGDSAMYLCASSSSPGDTEAFFGQGTRLTVV.

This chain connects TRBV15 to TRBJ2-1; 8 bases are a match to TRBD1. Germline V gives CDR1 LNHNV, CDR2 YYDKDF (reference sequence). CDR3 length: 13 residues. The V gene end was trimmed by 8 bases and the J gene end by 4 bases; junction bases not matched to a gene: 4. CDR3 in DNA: TGTGCCACCGGGACAGGCTTATACAATGAGCAGTTCTTC. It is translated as CATGTGLYNEQFF.

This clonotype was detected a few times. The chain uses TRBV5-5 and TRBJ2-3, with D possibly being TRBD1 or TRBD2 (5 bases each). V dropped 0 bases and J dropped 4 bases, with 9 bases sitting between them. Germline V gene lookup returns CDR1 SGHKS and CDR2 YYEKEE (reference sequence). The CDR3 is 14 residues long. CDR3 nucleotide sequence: TGTGCCAGCAGCTTGGCACAGGAGGCAGATACGCAGTATTTT. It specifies CASSLAQEADTQYF. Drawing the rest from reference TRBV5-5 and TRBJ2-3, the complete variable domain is DAGVTQSPTHLIKTRGQQVTLRCSPISGHKSVSWYQQVLGQGPQFIFQYYEKEERGRGNFPDRFSARQFPNYSSELNVNALLLGDSALYLCASSLAQEADTQYFGPGTRLTVL.

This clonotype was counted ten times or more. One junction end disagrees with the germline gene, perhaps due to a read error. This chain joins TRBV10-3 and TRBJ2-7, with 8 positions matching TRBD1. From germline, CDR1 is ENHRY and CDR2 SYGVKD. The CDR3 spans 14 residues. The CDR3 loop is CAVSVGPGGIEQYF. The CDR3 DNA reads TGTGCCGTCAGTGTGGGGCCAGGGGGCATCGAGCAGTACTTC.

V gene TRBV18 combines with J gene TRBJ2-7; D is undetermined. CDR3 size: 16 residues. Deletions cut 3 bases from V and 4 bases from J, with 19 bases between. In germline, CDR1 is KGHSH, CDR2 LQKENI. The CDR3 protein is CASSPGSRSRLYEQYF. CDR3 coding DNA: TGTGCCAGCTCACCGGGGTCTCGTTCAAGACTTTACGAGCAGTACTTC.

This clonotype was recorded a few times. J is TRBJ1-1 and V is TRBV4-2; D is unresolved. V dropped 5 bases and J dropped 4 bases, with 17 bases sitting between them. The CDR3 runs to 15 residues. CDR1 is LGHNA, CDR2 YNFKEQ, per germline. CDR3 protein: CASSYDGTVGTEAFF. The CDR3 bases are TGTGCCAGCAGCTACGACGGCACGGTGGGCACTGAAGCTTTCTTT.

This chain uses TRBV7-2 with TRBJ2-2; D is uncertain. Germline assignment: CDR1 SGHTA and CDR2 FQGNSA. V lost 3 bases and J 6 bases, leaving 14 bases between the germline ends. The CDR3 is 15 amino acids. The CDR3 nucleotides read TGTGCCAGCAGCTTCGGCGGCTTCCTCCCCGGGGAGCTGTTTTTT. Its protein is CASSFGGFLPGELFF.

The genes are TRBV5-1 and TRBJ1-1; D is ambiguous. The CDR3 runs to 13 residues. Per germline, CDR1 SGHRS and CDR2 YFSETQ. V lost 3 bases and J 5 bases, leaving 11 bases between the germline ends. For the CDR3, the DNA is TGCGCCAGCAGCTGGGGAACGGGGACTGAAGCTTTCTTT. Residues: CASSWGTGTEAFF. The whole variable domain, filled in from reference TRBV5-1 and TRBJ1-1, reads KAGVTQTPRYLIKTRGQQVTLSCSPISGHRSVSWYQQTPGQGLQFLFEYFSETQRNKGNFPGRFSGRQFSNSRSEMNVSTLELGDSALYLCASSWGTGTEAFFGQGTRLTVV.

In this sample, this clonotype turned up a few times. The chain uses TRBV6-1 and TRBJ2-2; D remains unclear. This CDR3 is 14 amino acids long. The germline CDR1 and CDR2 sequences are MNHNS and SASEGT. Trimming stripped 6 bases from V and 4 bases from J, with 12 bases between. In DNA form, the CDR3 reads TGTGCCAGCAGAACGATCCCAGGCACCGGGGAGCTGTTTTTT. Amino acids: CASRTIPGTGELFF.

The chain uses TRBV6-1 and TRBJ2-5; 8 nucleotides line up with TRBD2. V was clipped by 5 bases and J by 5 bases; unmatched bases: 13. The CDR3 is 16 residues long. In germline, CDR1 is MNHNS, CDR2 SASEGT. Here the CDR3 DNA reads TGTGCCAGCAGTCCCCTGTATCGGCGGGGGGTGGAGACCCAGTACTTC. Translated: CASSPLYRRGVETQYF.